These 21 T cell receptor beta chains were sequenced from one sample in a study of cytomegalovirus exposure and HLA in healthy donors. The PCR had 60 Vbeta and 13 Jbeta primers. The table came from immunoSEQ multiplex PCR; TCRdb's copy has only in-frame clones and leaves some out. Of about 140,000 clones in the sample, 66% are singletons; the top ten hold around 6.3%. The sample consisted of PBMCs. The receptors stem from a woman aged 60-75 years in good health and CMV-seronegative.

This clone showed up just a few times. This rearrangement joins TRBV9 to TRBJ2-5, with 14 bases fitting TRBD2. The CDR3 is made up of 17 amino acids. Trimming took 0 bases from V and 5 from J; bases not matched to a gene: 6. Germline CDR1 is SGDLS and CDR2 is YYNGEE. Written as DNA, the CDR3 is TGTGCCAGCAGCGTAGGGATGGGACTAGCGGGGGAGGAGACCCAGTACTTC. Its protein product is CASSVGMGLAGEETQYF.

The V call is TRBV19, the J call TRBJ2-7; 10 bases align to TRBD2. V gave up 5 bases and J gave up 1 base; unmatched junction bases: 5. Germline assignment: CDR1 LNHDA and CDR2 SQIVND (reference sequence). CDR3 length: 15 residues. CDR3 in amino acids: CASSQTSGPSYEQYF. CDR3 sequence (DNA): TGTGCCAGTAGTCAGACTAGCGGGCCATCCTACGAGCAGTACTTC.

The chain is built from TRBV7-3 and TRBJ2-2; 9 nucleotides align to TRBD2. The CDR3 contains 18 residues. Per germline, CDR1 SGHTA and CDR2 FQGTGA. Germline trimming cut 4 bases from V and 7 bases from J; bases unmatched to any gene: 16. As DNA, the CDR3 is TGTGCCAGCAGCTCTCGTGGGGTAGCGGGGGCCCCGGGCGGGGAGCTGTTTTTT. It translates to CASSSRGVAGAPGGELFF.

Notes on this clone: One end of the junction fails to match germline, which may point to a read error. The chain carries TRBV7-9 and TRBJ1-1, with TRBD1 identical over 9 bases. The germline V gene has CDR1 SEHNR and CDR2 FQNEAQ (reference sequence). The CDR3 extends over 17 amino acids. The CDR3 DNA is TGTTCCAGCAGCCAGCCGGGACAGGGAGTTGTGAACACTGAAGCTTTCTTT. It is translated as CSSSQPGQGVVNTEAFF.

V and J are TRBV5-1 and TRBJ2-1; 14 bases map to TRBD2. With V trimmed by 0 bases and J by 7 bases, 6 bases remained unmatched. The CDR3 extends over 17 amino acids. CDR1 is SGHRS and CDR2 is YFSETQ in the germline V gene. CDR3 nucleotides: TGCGCCAGCAGCTTGGGAGTGACTAGCGGGAGGGCAAATGAGCAGTTCTTC. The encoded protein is CASSLGVTSGRANEQFF. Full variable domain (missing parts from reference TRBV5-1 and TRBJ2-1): KAGVTQTPRYLIKTRGQQVTLSCSPISGHRSVSWYQQTPGQGLQFLFEYFSETQRNKGNFPGRFSGRQFSNSRSEMNVSTLELGDSALYLCASSLGVTSGRANEQFFGPGTRLTVL.

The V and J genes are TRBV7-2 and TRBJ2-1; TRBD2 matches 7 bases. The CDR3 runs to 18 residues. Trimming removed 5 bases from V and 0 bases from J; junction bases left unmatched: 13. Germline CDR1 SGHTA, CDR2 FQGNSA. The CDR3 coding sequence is TGTGCCAGCAGCCGCGGACTAGGAGGTCCTAGCTCCTACAATGAGCAGTTCTTC. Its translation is CASSRGLGGPSSYNEQFF.

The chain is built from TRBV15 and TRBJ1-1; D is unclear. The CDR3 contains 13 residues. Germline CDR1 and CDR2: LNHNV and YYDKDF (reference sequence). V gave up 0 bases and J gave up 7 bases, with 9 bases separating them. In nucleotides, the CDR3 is TGTGCCACCAGCAGAGAACTATTCGGTGAAGCTTTCTTT. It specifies CATSRELFGEAFF.

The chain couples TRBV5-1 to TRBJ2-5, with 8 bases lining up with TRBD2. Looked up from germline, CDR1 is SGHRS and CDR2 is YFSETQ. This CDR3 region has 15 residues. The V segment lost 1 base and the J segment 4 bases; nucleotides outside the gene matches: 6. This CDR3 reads CASSLTGLDPETQYF. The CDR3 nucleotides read TGCGCCAGCAGCTTGACGGGACTAGACCCAGAGACCCAGTACTTC. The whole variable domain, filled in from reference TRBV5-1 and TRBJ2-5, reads KAGVTQTPRYLIKTRGQQVTLSCSPISGHRSVSWYQQTPGQGLQFLFEYFSETQRNKGNFPGRFSGRQFSNSRSEMNVSTLELGDSALYLCASSLTGLDPETQYFGPGTRLLVL.

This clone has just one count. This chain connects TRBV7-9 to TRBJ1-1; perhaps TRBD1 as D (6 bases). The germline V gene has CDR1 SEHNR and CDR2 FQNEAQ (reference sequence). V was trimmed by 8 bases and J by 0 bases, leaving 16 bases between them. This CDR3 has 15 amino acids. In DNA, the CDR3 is TGTGCCAGCGGCACGAGGGGGGGGGTGAACACTGAAGCTTTCTTT. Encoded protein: CASGTRGGVNTEAFF.

The CDR3 region is CASSQPGQPYEQYF. The DNA for the CDR3 is TGCGCCAGCAGCCAGCCGGGACAGCCCTACGAGCAGTACTTC. J is TRBJ2-7 and V is TRBV5-1; 7 positions match TRBD1. Looked up from germline, CDR1 is SGHRS and CDR2 is YFSETQ. CDR3 size: 14 residues. Trimming removed 4 bases from V and 2 bases from J; junction bases left unmatched: 6.

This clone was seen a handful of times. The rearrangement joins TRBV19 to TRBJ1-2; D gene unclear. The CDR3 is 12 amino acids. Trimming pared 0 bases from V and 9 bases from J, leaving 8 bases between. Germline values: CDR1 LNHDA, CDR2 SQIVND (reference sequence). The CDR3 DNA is TGTGCCAGTAGTATAGAGGGCTGGAGCTACACCTTC. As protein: CASSIEGWSYTF.

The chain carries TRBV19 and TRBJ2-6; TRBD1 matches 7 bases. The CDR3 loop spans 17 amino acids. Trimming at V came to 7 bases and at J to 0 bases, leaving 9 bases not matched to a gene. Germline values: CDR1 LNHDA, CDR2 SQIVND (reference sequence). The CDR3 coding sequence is TGTGCCAGTACCAGCAGGGGGAAAAGCTCTGGGGCCAACGTCCTGACTTTC. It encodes CASTSRGKSSGANVLTF.

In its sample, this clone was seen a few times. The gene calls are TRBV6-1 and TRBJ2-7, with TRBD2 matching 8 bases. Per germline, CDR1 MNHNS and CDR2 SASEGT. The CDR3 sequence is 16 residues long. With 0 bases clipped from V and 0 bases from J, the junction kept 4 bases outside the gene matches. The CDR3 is CASSEAAGLASYEQYF. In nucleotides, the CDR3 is TGTGCCAGCAGTGAAGCCGCAGGACTAGCCTCCTACGAGCAGTACTTC.

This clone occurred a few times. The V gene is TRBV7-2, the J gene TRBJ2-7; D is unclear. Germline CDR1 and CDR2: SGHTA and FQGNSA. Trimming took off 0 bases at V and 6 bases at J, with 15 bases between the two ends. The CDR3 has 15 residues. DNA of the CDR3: TGTGCCAGCAGCTTAGCGCTGGCATACGACTCCGAGCAGTACTTC. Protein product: CASSLALAYDSEQYF. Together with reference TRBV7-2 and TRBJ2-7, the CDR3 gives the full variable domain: GAGVSQSPSNKVTEKGKDVELRCDPISGHTALYWYRQSLGQGLEFLIYFQGNSAPDKSGLPSDRFSAERTGGSVSTLTIQRTQQEDSAVYLCASSLALAYDSEQYFGPGTRLTVT.

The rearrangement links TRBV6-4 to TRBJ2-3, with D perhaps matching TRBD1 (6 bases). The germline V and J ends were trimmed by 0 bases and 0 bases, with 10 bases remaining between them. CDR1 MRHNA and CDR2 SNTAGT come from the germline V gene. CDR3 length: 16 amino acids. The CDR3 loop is CASSDSAGQSTDTQYF. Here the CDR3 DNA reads TGTGCCAGCAGTGACTCGGCAGGACAGAGCACAGATACGCAGTATTTT.

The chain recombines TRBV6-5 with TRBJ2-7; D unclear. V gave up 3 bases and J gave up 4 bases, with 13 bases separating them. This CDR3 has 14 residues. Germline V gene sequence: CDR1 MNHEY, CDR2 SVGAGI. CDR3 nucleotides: TGTGCCAGCAGTTATAACCTTCGGTCTTACGAGCAGTACTTC. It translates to CASSYNLRSYEQYF.

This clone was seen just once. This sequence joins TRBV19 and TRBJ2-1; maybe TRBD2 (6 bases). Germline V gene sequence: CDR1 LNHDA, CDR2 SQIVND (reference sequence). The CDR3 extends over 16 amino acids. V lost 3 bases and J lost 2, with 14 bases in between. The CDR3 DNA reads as TGTGCCAGTAGTATTGGACTACGACCCGCCTACAATGAGCAGTTCTTC. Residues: CASSIGLRPAYNEQFF.

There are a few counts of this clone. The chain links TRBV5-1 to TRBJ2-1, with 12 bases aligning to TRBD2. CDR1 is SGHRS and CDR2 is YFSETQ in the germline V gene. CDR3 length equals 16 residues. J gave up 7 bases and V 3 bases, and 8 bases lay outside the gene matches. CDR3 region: CASSSGLAGGHNEQFF. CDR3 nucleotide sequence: TGCGCCAGCAGCTCAGGTCTAGCGGGGGGGCATAATGAGCAGTTCTTC.

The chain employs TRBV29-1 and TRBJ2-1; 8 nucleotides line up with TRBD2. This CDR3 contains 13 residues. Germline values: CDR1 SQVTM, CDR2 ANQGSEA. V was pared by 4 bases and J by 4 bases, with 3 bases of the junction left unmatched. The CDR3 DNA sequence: TGCAGCGTTGGGAGCGGGGGATACAATGAGCAGTTCTTC. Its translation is CSVGSGGYNEQFF.

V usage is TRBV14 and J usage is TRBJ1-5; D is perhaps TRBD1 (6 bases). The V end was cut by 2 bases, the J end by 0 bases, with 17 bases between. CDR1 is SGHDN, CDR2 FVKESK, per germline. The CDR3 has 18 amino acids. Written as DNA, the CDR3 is TGTGCCAGCAGCCAACTACGCACAGGGCGTAGTAGCAATCAGCCCCAGCATTTT. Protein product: CASSQLRTGRSSNQPQHF. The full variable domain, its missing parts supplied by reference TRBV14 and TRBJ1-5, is EAGVTQFPSHSVIEKGQTVTLRCDPISGHDNLYWYRRVMGKEIKFLLHFVKESKQDESGMPNNRFLAERTGGTYSTLKVQPAELEDSGVYFCASSQLRTGRSSNQPQHFGDGTRLSIL.

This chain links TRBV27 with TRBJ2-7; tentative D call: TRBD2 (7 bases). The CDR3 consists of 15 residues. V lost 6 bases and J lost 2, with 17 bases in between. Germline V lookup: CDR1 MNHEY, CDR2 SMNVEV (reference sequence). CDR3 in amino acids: CASRQWGGLTYEQYF. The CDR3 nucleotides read TGTGCCAGCAGACAGTGGGGGGGCCTAACCTACGAGCAGTACTTC.